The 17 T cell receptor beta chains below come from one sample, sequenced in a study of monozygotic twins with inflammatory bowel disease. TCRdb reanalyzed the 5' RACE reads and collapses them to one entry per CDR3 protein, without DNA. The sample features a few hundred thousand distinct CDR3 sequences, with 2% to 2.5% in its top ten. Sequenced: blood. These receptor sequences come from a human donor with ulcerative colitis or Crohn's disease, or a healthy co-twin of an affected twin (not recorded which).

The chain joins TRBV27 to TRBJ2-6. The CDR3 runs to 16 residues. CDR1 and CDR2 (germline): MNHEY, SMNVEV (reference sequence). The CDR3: CASSLKFEAGANVLTF.

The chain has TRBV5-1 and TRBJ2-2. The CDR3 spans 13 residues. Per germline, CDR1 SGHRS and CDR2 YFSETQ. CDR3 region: CASSSSVAGELLF.

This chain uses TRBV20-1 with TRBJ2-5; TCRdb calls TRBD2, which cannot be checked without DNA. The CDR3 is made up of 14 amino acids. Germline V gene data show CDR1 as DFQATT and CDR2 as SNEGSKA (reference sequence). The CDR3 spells CSASGLAGGETQYF.

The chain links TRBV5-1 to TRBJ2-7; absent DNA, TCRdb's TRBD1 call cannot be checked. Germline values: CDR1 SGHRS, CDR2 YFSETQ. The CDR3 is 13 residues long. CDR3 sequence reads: CASTRQGGYEQYF.

The CDR3 protein is CASSLRDTGGLAGSYEQFF. The rearrangement joins TRBV11-2 to TRBJ2-1; lacking DNA, the TRBD2 call made by TCRdb goes unchecked. Germline lookup yields CDR1 SGHAT and CDR2 FQNNGV. The CDR3 is made up of 19 amino acids.

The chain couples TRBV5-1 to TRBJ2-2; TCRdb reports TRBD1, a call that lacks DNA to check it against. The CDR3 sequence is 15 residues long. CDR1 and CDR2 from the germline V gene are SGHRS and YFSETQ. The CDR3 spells CASTTGTIGTGEMFF. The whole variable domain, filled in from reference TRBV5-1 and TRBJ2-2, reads KAGVTQTPRYLIKTRGQQVTLSCSPISGHRSVSWYQQTPGQGLQFLFEYFSETQRNKGNFPGRFSGRQFSNSRSEMNVSTLELGDSALYLCASTTGTIGTGEMFFGEGSRLTVL.

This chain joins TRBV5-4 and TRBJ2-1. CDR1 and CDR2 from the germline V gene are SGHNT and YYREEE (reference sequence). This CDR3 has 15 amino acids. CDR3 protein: CASSLRQSGVNEQFF.

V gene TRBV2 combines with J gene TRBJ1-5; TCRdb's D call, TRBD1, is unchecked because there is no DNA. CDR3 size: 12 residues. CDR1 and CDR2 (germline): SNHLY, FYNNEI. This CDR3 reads CASRKTDQPQHF.

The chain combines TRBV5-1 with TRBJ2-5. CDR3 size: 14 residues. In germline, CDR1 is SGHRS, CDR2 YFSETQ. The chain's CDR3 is CASSLGSHQETQYF.

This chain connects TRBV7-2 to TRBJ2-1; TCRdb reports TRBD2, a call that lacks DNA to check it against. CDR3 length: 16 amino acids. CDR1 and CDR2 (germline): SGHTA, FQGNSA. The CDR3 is CASSLTSAASYNEQFF.

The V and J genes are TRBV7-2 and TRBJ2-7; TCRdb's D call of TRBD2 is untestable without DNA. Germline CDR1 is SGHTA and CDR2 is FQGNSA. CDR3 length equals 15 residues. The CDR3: CASSLDGRKGTEQYF.

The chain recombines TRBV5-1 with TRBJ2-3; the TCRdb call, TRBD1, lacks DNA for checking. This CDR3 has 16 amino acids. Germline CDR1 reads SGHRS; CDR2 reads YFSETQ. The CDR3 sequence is CASSEGAHATGDTQYF.

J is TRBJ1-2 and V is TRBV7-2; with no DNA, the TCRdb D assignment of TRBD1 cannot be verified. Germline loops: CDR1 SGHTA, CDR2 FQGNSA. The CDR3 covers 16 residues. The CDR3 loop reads CASSLAGGGANYGYTF.

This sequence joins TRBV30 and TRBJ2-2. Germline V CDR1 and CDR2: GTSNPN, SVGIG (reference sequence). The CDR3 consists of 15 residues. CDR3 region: CAWSLTSSPSGELFF. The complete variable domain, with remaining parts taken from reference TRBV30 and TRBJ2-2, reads SQTIHQWPATLVQPVGSPLSLECTVEGTSNPNLYWYRQAAGRGLQLLFYSVGIGQISSEVPQNLSASRPQDRQFILSSKKLLLSDSGFYLCAWSLTSSPSGELFFGEGSRLTVL.

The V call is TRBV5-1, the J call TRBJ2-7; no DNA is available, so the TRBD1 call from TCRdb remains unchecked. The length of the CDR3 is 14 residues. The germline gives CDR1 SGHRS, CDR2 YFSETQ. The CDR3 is CASSTSTGNYEQYF.

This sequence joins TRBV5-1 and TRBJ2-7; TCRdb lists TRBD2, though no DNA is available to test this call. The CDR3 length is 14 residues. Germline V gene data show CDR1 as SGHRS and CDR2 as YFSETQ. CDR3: CASSLGTEDYEQYF.

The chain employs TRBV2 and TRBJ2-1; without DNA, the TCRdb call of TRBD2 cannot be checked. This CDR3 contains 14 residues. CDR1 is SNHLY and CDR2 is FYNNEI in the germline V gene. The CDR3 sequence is CASNPGLAPNEQFF.